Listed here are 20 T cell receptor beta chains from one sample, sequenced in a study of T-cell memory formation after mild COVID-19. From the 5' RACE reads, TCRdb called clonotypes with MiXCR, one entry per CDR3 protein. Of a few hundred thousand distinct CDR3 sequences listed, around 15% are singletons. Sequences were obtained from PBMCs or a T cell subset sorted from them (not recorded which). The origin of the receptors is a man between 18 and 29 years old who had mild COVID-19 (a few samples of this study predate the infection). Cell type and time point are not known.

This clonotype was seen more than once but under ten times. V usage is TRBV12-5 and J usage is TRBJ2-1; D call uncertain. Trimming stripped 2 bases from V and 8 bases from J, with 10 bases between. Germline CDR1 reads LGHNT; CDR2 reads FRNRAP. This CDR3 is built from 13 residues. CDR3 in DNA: TGTGCTAGTGGTTTGAGTGGTCGGGATGAGCAGTTCTTC. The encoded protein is CASGLSGRDEQFF.

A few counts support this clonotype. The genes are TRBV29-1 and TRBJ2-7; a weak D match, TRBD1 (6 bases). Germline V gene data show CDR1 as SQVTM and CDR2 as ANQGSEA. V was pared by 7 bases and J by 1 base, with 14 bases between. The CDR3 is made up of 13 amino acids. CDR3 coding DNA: TGCAGCGCTACTATGAGGGGGTCCTACGAGCAGTACTTC. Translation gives CSATMRGSYEQYF.

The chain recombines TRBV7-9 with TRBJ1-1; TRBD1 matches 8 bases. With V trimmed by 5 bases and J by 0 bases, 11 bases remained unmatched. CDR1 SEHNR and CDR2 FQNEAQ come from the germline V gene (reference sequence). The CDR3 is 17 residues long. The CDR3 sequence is CASSPPVRTGMNTEAFF. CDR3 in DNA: TGTGCCAGCAGCCCACCAGTCCGGACAGGGATGAACACTGAAGCTTTCTTT.

The CDR3 nucleotides read TGCGCCAGCAGCTTGGGGTACAGGGGGAATGACGAGCAGTACGTC. Amino acid sequence: CASSLGYRGNDEQYV. The chain is built from TRBV5-1 and TRBJ2-7; 8 nucleotides agree with TRBD1. Germline V gene data show CDR1 as SGHRS and CDR2 as YFSETQ. Trimming cost V 0 bases and J 5 bases; bases outside gene matches: 7. This CDR3 spans 15 amino acids.

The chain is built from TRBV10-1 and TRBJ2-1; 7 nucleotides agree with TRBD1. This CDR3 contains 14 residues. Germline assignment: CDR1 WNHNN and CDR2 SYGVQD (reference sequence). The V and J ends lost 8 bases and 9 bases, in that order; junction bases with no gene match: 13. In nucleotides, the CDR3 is TGCGCCAGCTCCGGAGGCTCCCCAGGGGGTGAGCAGTTCTTC. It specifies CASSGGSPGGEQFF.

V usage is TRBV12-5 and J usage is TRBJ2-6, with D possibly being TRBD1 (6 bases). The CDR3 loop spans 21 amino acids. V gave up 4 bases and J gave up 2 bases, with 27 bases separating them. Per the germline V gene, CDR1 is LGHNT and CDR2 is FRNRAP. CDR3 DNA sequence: TGTGCTAGTGGTTGGGCCTGGAGCAGGGGTATTAGTCAACCTGGGGCCAACGTCCTGACTTTC. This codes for CASGWAWSRGISQPGANVLTF.

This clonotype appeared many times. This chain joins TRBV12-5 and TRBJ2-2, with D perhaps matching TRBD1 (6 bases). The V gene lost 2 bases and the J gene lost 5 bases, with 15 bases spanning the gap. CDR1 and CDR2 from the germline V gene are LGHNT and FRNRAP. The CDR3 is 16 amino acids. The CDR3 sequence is CASGLLTGHLTGELFF. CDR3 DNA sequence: TGTGCTAGTGGTTTGCTTACGGGACACCTAACCGGGGAGCTGTTTTTT.

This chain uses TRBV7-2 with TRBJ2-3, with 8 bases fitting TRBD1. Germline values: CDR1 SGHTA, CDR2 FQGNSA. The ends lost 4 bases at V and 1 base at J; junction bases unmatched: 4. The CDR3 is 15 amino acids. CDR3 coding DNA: TGTGCCAGCAGCTCAAACAGGGGGGGCACAGATACGCAGTATTTT. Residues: CASSSNRGGTDTQYF.

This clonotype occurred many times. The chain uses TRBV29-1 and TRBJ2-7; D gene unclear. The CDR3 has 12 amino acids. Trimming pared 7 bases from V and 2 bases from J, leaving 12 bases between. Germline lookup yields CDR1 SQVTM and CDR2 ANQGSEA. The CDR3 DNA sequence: TGCAGCGCGCGGCGTGGTACCTACGAGCAGTACTTC. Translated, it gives CSARRGTYEQYF.

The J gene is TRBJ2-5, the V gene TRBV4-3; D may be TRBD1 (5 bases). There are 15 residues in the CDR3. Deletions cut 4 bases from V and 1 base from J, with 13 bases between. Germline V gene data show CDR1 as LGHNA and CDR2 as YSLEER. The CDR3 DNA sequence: TGCGCCAGCAGCCCCGCTATGGGGCTCCAAGAGACCCAGTACTTC. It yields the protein CASSPAMGLQETQYF.

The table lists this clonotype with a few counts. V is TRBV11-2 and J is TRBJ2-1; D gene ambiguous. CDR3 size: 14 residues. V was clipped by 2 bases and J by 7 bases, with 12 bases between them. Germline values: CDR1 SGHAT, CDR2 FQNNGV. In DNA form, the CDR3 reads TGTGCCAGCAGCTTAACTCGAGGTTTGAATGAGCAGTTCTTC. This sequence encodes CASSLTRGLNEQFF.

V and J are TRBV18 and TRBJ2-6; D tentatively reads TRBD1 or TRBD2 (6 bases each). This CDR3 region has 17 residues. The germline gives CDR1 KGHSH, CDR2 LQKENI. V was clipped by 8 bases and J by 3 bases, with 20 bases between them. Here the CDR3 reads CASAPVWGAVGANVLTF. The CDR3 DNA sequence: TGTGCCAGCGCCCCGGTGTGGGGGGCGGTTGGGGCCAACGTCCTGACTTTC.

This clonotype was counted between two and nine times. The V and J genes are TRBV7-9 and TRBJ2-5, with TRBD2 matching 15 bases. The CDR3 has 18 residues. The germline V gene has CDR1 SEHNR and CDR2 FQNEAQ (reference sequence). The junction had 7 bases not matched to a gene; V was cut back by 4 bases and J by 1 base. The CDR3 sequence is CASSSGGTSGGLQETQYF. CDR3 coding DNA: TGTGCCAGCAGCTCCGGAGGGACTAGCGGGGGGCTCCAAGAGACCCAGTACTTC.

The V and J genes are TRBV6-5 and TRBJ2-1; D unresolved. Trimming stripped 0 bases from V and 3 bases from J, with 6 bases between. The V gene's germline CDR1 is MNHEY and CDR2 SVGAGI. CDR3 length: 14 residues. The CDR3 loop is CASSYSNGYNEQFF. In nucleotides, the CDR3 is TGTGCCAGCAGTTACTCGAACGGCTACAATGAGCAGTTCTTC.

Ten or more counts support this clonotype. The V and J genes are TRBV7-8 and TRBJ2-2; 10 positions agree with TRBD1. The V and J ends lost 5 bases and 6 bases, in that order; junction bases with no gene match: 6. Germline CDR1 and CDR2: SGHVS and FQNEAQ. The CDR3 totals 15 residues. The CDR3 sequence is CASSLRTGGSGELFF. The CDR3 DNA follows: TGTGCCAGCAGCCTACGGACAGGGGGGTCCGGGGAGCTGTTTTTT.

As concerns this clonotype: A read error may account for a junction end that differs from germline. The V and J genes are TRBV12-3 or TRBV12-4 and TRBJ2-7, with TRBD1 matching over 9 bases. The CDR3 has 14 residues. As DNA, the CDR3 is TGTGCCAGCAGTTTGGGTGGCTCTCCCGGACAGGGGAACTTC. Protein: CASSLGGSPGQGNF.

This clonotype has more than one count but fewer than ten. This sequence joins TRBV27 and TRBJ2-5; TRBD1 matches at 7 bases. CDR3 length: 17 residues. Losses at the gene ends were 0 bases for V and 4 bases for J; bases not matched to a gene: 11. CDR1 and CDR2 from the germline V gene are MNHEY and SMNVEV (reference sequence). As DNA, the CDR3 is TGTGCCAGCAGTTTATCGGTGGTGACAGGGAATAGAGAGACCCAGTACTTC. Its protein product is CASSLSVVTGNRETQYF.

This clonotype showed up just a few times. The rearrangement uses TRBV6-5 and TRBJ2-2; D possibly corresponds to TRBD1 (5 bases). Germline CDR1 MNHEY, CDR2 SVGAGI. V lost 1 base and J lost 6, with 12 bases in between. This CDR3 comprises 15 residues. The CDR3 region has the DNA TGTGCCAGCAGTTACTTGCCAGGGCAGGCCGGGGAGCTGTTTTTT. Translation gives CASSYLPGQAGELFF.

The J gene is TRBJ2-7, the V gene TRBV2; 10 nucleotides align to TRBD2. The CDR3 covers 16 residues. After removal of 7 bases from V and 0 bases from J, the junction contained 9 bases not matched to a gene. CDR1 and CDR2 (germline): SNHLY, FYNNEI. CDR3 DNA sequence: TGTGCCAGCACCCGAGCGGGGGGGTTAAGCTCCTACGAGCAGTACGTC. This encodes CASTRAGGLSSYEQYV.

The CDR3 protein is CASSYGGGNYGYTF. The CDR3, as DNA: TGTGCCAGCAGTTACGGCGGAGGGAACTATGGCTACACCTTC. This chain uses TRBV6-5 with TRBJ1-2; D remains unclear. The CDR3 loop spans 14 amino acids. The germline V gene has CDR1 MNHEY and CDR2 SVGAGI. V shed 2 bases and J shed 2 bases, with 9 bases lying between them.